This T cell receptor (beta chain) derives from a study of blood T cell repertoires in COVID-19. In terms of age and location, participants ranged from roughly 18 to 95 years and lived in about 25 US areas. Membership in each cohort depended on participant-reported clinical history. Many counts were recorded for this clone. Per germline, CDR1 MNHEY and CDR2 SMNVEV (reference sequence). V lost 4 bases and J lost 0, with 16 bases in between. CDR3 size: 16 residues. Original data processing: Counts of nucleated cells, estimated from reference gene primer amplification, were obtained. Sequencing was performed with immunoSEQ multiplex PCR; in TCRdb, only in-frame clones are kept and a portion is missing. V, J and clone size reflect that table, while D and trimming were determined from the DNA. The table has some 300,000 clones, around 90% seen once.

Specimen: PBMCs or T cells enriched from blood (not recorded which). The receptor was isolated from a woman aged 40 to 49 who had recovered from COVID-19. The chain links TRBV27 to TRBJ2-7, with a weak D call TRBD1 (7 bases). The CDR3 here is CASSSRGQTSSYEQYF. In nucleotides, the CDR3 is TGTGCCAGCAGTTCAAGGGGGCAGACTAGCTCCTACGAGCAGTACTTC.